What follows are 16 T cell receptor beta chains derived from one specimen sequenced in a study of response to subunit inactivated influenza vaccine (dated by TCRdb to about 2018). Libraries came from RT-PCR. The sequencer was an Illumina HiSeq 2500. The raw public data were reprocessed by TCRdb itself: fastp quality trimming at Q25, MiXCR clonotype calling, in-frame beta chains only. Each record represents a unique CDR3 protein, reported with the most common genes and DNA among its rows. Within this sample are some 480,000 distinct CDR3 sequences, with 10% to 11% of them counted one time only. Together, the top ten hold over 9.5% of the sample. According to the study, the label for this sample's time point signals: approximately 40 days after influenza vaccine administration. The sample in question was PBMCs from blood, obtained roughly 46 days after vaccination. The source is a man over 45 who received an inactivated influenza vaccine. Donor details come from another sample of the same person, matched by shared clones.

This clonotype was counted only a few times. This chain connects TRBV27 to TRBJ2-4, with D hard to call. Looked up from germline, CDR1 is MNHEY and CDR2 is SMNVEV (reference sequence). Trimming removed 5 bases at V and 0 bases at J, with 11 bases between. CDR3 size: 15 residues. As DNA, the CDR3 is TGTGCCAGCAGTGCTTTACCAATAGCCAAAAACATTCAGTACTTC. Translated, it gives CASSALPIAKNIQYF.

The gene calls are TRBV5-6 and TRBJ2-1, with D hard to call. The CDR3 extends over 13 amino acids. V lost 1 base and J 6 bases, leaving 8 bases between the germline ends. Germline CDR1 SGHDT, CDR2 YYEEEE. This chain's CDR3 is CASSLFPPNEQFF. CDR3 DNA sequence: TGTGCCAGCAGCTTGTTTCCCCCCAATGAGCAGTTCTTC.

This clonotype was picked up many times. The V gene is TRBV5-1, the J gene TRBJ2-1; 9 bases fit TRBD2. The CDR3 has 13 amino acids. Germline CDR1 is SGHRS and CDR2 is YFSETQ. V lost 0 bases and J lost 15; bases outside the gene matches: 7. This CDR3 reads CASSLGQRGVLFF. DNA of the CDR3: TGCGCCAGCAGCTTGGGCCAGCGGGGGGTGTTGTTCTTC.

In DNA form, the CDR3 reads TGCAGTGCTAGAGATGTGCAGGCAAGAGACGAGCAGTACTTC. Translation gives CSARDVQARDEQYF. The chain carries TRBV20-1 and TRBJ2-7; D not certain. V gave up 0 bases and J gave up 5 bases, with 14 bases separating them. The germline CDR1 and CDR2 sequences are DFQATT and SNEGSKA (reference sequence). The CDR3 sequence is 14 residues long.

J is TRBJ2-5 and V is TRBV30; TRBD2 aligns across 7 bases. The germline CDR1 and CDR2 sequences are GTSNPN and SVGIG (reference sequence). There are 13 residues in the CDR3. In DNA form, the CDR3 reads TGTGCGTCGGAGCGGGATTTCCAAGAGACCCAGTACTTC. Protein sequence: CASERDFQETQYF.

This clonotype has ten or more counts. The J gene is TRBJ2-1, the V gene TRBV3-1; TRBD1 is a possible D gene (6 bases). Germline CDR1 reads LGHDT; CDR2 reads YNNKEL (reference sequence). There are 14 residues in the CDR3. The germline V and J ends were trimmed by 0 bases and 12 bases, with 15 bases remaining between them. The CDR3 DNA reads as TGTGCCAGCAGCCAAGAGGGTACAGGGTCATTGCAGTTCTTC. This encodes CASSQEGTGSLQFF.

This clonotype occurred a few times. J is TRBJ1-2 and V is TRBV5-1; D gene unclear. V lost 4 bases and J 4 bases, leaving 14 bases between the germline ends. The V gene's germline CDR1 is SGHRS and CDR2 YFSETQ. This CDR3 comprises 14 residues. The CDR3 DNA sequence: TGCGCCAGCAGCATTGGTGCAGAGTCCTATGGCTACACCTTC. Translated, it gives CASSIGAESYGYTF.

The sample holds many counts of this clonotype. This chain connects TRBV5-1 to TRBJ2-7, with a tentative D call TRBD1 (6 bases). The CDR3 spans 14 residues. The ends were cut back, 0 bases at V and 2 bases at J, with 9 bases in the middle. The V gene's germline CDR1 is SGHRS and CDR2 YFSETQ. DNA for the CDR3: TGCGCCAGCAGCTTGGGTGACAGGACCTACGAGCAGTACTTC. This translates into CASSLGDRTYEQYF.

The chain links TRBV20-1 to TRBJ2-3; tentative D call: TRBD2 (6 bases). The V end lost 2 bases, the J end lost 2 bases, and 20 bases lay between the germline ends. The CDR3 totals 17 residues. Germline V gives CDR1 DFQATT, CDR2 SNEGSKA (reference sequence). This CDR3 reads CSARNLARYGYTDTQYF. The CDR3 DNA reads TGCAGTGCTAGAAACCTAGCGAGGTATGGCTACACAGATACGCAGTATTTT.

The rearrangement joins TRBV29-1 to TRBJ1-6; 7 bases align to TRBD1. The CDR3 is 14 residues long. Germline V gives CDR1 SQVTM, CDR2 ANQGSEA. J was trimmed by 7 bases and V by 7 bases; bases with no gene match: 10. For the CDR3, the DNA is TGCAGCGCCACAGACAGGGCCCGGAATTCACCCCTCCACTTT. It is translated as CSATDRARNSPLHF. The full variable domain, with the rest looked up from reference TRBV29-1 and TRBJ1-6, is SAVISQKPSRDICQRGTSLTIQCQVDSQVTMMFWYRQQPGQSLTLIATANQGSEATYESGFVIDKFPISRPNLTFSTLTVSNMSPEDSSIYLCSATDRARNSPLHFGNGTRLTVT.

CDR3 sequence reads: CSARGLYGYTF. Here the CDR3 DNA reads TGCAGTGCTAGAGGCCTCTATGGCTACACCTTC. This sequence joins TRBV20-1 and TRBJ1-2; no definite D call. V was trimmed by 1 base and J by 4 bases, leaving 4 bases between them. CDR3 length: 11 residues. The V gene's germline CDR1 is DFQATT and CDR2 SNEGSKA (reference sequence).

The rearrangement uses TRBV6-5 and TRBJ2-7; weak D call: TRBD1 (6 bases). This CDR3 spans 16 amino acids. Trimming took off 0 bases at V and 2 bases at J, with 14 bases between the two ends. Germline CDR1 is MNHEY and CDR2 is SVGAGI. The CDR3 here is CASSYSVGRGAYEQYF. CDR3 nucleotide sequence: TGTGCCAGCAGTTACTCGGTAGGCAGGGGCGCCTACGAGCAGTACTTC.

This clonotype was counted at least ten times. The J gene is TRBJ2-6, the V gene TRBV6-5; D is undetermined. CDR3 size: 19 residues. V lost 3 bases to trimming and J lost 4 bases, with 22 bases between them. Per the germline V gene, CDR1 is MNHEY and CDR2 is SVGAGI. CDR3 in amino acids: CASSYISSSTQPGANVLTF. CDR3 sequence (DNA): TGTGCCAGCAGTTATATATCGTCCTCAACCCAGCCCGGGGCCAACGTCCTGACTTTC.

This clonotype was seen only a few times. This sequence joins TRBV20-1 and TRBJ1-1; D call uncertain. V was shortened by 5 bases and J by 4 bases, with 11 bases between the two germline ends. CDR3 length: 12 amino acids. Germline CDR1 DFQATT, CDR2 SNEGSKA (reference sequence). In DNA form, the CDR3 reads TGCAGTGCTGAGAGAGGGAGCACTGAAGCTTTCTTT. This translates into CSAERGSTEAFF.

This clonotype showed up just a few times. The V and J genes are TRBV4-3 and TRBJ2-3; TRBD1 or TRBD2 may be the D gene (7 bases each). Per the germline V gene, CDR1 is LGHNA and CDR2 is YSLEER. The V gene lost 0 bases and the J gene lost 6 bases, with 28 bases spanning the gap. The CDR3 spans 20 residues. CDR3 in DNA: TGCGCCAGCAGCCAAGATTTCAGGGGGGGCGGTAAGGCCATTCCGGATACGCAGTATTTT. It yields the protein CASSQDFRGGGKAIPDTQYF.

V usage is TRBV5-6 and J usage is TRBJ1-1, with D unclear. V was trimmed by 2 bases and J by 1 base, leaving 12 bases between them. This CDR3 is 15 amino acids long. CDR1 and CDR2 (germline): SGHDT, YYEEEE. CDR3 region: CASSLGLTSNTEAFF. CDR3 coding DNA: TGTGCCAGCAGCTTAGGTTTGACATCGAACACTGAAGCTTTCTTT.